What follows is one TCR beta chain and its context. Its antigen remains unidentified. The CDR3 is 15 amino acids. Per germline, CDR1 SGHVS and CDR2 FNYEAQ. Germline trimming cut 4 bases from V and 3 bases from J; bases unmatched to any gene: 9. This entry comes from a study of blood T cells in healthy people across ages. PCR was performed a second time for 7 to 11 cycles using a sample-barcoded 5' primer and a J-beta primer mix. Via MiXCR, TCRdb re-called the 5' RACE reads, giving one row per CDR3 protein. The table lists about 680,000 distinct CDR3 sequences, around 49% of them singletons, with around a third in the top ten. General study points: Greater diversity and more naive CD4+ cells were seen in long-lived donors than in aged donors. With unsorted PBMCs, a conclusive comparison of naive versus antigen-experienced cells was not possible.

Sequences were obtained from blood. This clonotype was sampled from a woman aged 55 to 70 in good health. The genes are TRBV7-6 and TRBJ2-7; TRBD1 matches 7 bases. CDR3 bases: TGTGCCAGCAGCTCTCCACACGGACAGGTCTACGAGCAGTACTTC. Amino acid sequence: CASSSPHGQVYEQYF.